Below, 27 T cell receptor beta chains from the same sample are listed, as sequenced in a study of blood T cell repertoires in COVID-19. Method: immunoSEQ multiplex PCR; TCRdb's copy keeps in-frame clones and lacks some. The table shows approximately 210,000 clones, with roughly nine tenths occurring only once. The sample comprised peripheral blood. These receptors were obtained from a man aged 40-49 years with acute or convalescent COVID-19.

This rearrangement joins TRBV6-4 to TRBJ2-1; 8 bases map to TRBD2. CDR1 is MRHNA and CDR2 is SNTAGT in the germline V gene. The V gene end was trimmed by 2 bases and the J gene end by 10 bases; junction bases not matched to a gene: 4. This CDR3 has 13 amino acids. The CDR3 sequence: CASSDGERGEQFF. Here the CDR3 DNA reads TGTGCCAGCAGTGACGGAGAGCGGGGGGAGCAGTTCTTC.

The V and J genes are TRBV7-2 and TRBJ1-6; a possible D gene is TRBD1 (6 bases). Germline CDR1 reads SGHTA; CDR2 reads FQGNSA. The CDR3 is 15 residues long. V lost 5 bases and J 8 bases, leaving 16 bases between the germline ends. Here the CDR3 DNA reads TGTGCCAGCAGCCCCGGCGGCAGGGGACATTCACCCCTCCACTTT. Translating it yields CASSPGGRGHSPLHF.

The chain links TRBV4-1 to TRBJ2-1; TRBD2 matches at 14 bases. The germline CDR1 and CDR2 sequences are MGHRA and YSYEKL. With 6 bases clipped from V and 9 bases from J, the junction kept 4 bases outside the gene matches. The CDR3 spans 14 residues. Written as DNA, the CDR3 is TGCGCCAGCAGAGGGGGACTAGCGGGAGTTGAGCAGTTCTTC. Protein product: CASRGGLAGVEQFF.

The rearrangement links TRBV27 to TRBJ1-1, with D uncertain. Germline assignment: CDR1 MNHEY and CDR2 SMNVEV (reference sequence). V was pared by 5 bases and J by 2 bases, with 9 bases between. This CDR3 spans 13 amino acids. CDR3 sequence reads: CASSVRGNTEAFF. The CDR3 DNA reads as TGTGCCAGCAGTGTAAGAGGCAACACTGAAGCTTTCTTT.

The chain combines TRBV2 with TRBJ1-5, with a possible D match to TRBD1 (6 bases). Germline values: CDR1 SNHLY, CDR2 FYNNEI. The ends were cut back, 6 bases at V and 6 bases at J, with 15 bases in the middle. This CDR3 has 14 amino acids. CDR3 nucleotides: TGTGCCAGCAGCGCTGAAGGGGGAAGTCAGCCCCAGCATTTT. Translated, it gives CASSAEGGSQPQHF.

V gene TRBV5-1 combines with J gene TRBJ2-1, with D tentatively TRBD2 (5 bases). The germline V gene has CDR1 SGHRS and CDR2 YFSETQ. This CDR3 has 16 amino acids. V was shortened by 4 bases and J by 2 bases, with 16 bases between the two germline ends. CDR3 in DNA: TGCGCCAGCAGCGTTAATTGGGCGGGTGCCTACAATGAGCAGTTCTTC. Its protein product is CASSVNWAGAYNEQFF. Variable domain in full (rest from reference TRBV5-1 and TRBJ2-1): KAGVTQTPRYLIKTRGQQVTLSCSPISGHRSVSWYQQTPGQGLQFLFEYFSETQRNKGNFPGRFSGRQFSNSRSEMNVSTLELGDSALYLCASSVNWAGAYNEQFFGPGTRLTVL.

CDR3 in amino acids: CASSLDGLVVETQYF. CDR3 bases: TGTGCCAGCAGCTTAGATGGACTAGTCGTGGAGACCCAGTACTTC. The gene calls are TRBV7-6 and TRBJ2-5; 7 bases are a match to TRBD2. The CDR3 contains 15 residues. The V gene's germline CDR1 is SGHVS and CDR2 FNYEAQ. V trimming: 1 base; J trimming: 5 bases; junction bases outside the gene matches: 7.

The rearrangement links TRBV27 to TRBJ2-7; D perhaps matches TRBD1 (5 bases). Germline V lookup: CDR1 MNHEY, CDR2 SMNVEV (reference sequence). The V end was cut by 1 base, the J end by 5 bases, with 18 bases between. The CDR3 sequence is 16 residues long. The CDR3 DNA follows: TGTGCCAGCAGTTTATGGGCAGGGAACCTCCGGGACGAGCAGTACTTC. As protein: CASSLWAGNLRDEQYF.

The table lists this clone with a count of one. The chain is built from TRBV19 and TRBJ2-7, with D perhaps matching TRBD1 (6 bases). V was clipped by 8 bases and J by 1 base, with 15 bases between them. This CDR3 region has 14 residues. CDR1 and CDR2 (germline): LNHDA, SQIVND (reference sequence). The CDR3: CASASEDSSYEQYF. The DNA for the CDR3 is TGTGCCAGTGCCTCGGAGGACAGTTCCTACGAGCAGTACTTC. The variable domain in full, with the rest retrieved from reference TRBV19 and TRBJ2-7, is DGGITQSPKYLFRKEGQNVTLSCEQNLNHDAMYWYRQDPGQGLRLIYYSQIVNDFQKGDIAEGYSVSREKKESFPLTVTSAQKNPTAFYLCASASEDSSYEQYFGPGTRLTVT.

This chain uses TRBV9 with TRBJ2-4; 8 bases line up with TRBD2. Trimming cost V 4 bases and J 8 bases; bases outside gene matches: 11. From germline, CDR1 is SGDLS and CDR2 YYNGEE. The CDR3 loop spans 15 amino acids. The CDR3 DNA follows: TGTGCCAGCAGCTCCGGGACTAGTCCCCTGGACATTCAGTACTTC. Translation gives CASSSGTSPLDIQYF.

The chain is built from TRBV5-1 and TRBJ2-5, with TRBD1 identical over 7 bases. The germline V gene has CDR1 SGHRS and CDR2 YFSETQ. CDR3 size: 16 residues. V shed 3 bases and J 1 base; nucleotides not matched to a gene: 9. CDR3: CASSSGRTGIQETQYF. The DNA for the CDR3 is TGCGCCAGCAGCTCCGGAAGGACAGGCATCCAAGAGACCCAGTACTTC.

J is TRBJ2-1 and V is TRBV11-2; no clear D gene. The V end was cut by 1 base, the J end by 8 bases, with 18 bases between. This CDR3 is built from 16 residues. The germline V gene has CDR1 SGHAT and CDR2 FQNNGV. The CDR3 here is CASSLGLVGIRDEQFF. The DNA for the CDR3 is TGTGCCAGCAGCTTAGGGCTGGTCGGCATCCGGGATGAGCAGTTCTTC.

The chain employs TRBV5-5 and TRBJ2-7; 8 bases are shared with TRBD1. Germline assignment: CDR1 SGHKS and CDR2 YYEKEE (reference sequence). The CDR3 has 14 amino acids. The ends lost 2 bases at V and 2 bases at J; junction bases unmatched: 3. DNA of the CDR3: TGTGCCAGCAGCTTAGGGACAGGAGCCTACGAGCAGTACTTC. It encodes CASSLGTGAYEQYF.

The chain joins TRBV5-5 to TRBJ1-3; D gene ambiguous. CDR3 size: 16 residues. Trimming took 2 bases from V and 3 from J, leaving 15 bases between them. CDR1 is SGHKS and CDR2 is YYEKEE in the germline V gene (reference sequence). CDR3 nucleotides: TGTGCCAGCAGCTTATTTTATTCCGGGTATGGAAACACCATATATTTT. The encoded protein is CASSLFYSGYGNTIYF.

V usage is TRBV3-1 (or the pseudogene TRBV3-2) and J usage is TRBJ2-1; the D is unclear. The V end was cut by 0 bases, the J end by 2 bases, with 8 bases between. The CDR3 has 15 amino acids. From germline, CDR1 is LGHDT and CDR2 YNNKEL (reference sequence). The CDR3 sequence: CASSQDSAAYNEQFF. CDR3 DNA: TGTGCCAGCAGCCAAGATTCGGCGGCCTACAATGAGCAGTTCTTC.

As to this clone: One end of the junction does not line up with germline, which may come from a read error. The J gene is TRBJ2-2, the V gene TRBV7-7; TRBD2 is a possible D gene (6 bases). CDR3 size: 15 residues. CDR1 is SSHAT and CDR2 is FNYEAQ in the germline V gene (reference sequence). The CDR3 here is CASSHSGVGAGELFF. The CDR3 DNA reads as TGTGCTAGCAGCCACTCGGGGGTCGGAGCCGGGGAGCTGTTTTTT.

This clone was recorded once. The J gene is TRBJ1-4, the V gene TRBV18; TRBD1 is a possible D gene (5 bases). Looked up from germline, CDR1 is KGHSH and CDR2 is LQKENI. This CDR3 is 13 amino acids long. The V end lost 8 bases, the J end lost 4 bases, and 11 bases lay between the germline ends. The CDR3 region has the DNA TGTGCCAGCACCAGACAGAGTAATGAAAAACTGTTTTTT. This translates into CASTRQSNEKLFF.

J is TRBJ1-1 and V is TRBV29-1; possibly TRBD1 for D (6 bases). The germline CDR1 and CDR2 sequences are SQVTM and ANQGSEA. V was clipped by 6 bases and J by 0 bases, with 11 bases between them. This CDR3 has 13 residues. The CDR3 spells CSVHRGLNTEAFF. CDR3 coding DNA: TGCAGCGTCCATAGGGGGTTGAACACTGAAGCTTTCTTT.

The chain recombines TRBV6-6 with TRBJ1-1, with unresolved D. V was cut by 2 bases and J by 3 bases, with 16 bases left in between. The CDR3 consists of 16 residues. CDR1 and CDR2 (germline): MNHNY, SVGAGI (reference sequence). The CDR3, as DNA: TGTGCCAGCAGTTACGGAGGGCCGGTGGGAGACACTGAAGCTTTCTTT. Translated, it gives CASSYGGPVGDTEAFF.

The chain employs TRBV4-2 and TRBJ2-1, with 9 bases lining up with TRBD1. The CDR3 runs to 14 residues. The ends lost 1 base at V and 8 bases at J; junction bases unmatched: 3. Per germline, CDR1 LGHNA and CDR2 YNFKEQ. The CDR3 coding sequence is TGTGCCAGCAGCCAAGCCGGACAGGGGTATGAGCAGTTCTTC. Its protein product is CASSQAGQGYEQFF.

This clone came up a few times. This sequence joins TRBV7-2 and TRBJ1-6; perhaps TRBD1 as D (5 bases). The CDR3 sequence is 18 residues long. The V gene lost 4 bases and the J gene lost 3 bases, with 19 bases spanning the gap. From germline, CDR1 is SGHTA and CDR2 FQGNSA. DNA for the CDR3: TGTGCCAGCAGCTCGGACGGAGGGGCCTCAGTCTATAATTCACCCCTCCACTTT. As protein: CASSSDGGASVYNSPLHF.

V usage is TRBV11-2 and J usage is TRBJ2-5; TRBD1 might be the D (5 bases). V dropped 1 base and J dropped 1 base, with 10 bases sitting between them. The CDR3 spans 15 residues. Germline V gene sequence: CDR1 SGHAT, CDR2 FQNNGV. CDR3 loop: CASSLGFDSQETQYF. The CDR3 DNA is TGTGCCAGCAGCTTAGGGTTCGACAGCCAAGAGACCCAGTACTTC.

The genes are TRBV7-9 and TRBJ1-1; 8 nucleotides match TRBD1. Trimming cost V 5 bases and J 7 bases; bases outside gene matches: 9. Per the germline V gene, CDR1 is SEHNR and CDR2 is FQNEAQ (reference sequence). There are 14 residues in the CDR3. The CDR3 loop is CASSTSTGVDEAFF. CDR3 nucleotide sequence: TGTGCCAGCAGCACTTCGACAGGGGTGGATGAAGCTTTCTTT.

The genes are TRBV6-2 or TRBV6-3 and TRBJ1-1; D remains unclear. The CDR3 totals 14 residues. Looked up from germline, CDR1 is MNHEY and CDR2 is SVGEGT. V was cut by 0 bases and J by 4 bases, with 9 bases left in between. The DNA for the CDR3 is TGTGCCAGCAGTTACTCGAACCGACTCACTGAAGCTTTCTTT. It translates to CASSYSNRLTEAFF.

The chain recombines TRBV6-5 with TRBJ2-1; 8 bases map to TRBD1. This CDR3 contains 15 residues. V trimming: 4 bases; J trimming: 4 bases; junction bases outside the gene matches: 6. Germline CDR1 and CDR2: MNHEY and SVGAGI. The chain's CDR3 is CASSSDRGLYNEQFF. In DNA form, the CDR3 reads TGTGCCAGCAGTTCCGACAGGGGACTTTACAATGAGCAGTTCTTC.

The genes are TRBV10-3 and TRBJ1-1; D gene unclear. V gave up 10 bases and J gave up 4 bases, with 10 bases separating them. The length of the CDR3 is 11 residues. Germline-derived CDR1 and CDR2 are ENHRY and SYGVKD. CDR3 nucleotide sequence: TGTGCCACCGGAGGGTTCACTGAAGCTTTCTTT. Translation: CATGGFTEAFF.

The CDR3 DNA reads TGTGCCAGCAGCGAGGGACCCCGACAGGGATCGAACACTGAAGCTTTCTTT. Its protein is CASSEGPRQGSNTEAFF. The genes are TRBV21-1 and TRBJ1-1; TRBD1 was called by the table and not checked on the DNA. TRBV21-1 represents a pseudogene. The CDR3 is 17 residues long.